This TCR beta chain was observed in a study of blood T cell repertoires in COVID-19. This table comes from immunoSEQ multiplex PCR, and its TCRdb copy is limited to in-frame clones, with some not included. The sample gives approximately 190,000 clones, about 88% of which show up once; around 24% is in the top ten. The study drew participants aged about 18 to 89 years from 20 to 30 US areas. V was trimmed by 5 bases and J by 0 bases, leaving 14 bases between them. Germline CDR1 reads SGHNT; CDR2 reads YYREEE (reference sequence). The CDR3 spans 15 residues. The source material was PBMCs or T cells enriched from blood (not recorded which). This clonotype was sampled from a woman aged 40 to 50 in a cohort exposed to, infected with or recovered from COVID-19 (not recorded which). The J gene is TRBJ1-2, the V gene TRBV5-4; D gene unclear. The DNA of the CDR3 is TGTGCCAGCAGGCGGGCGGATATACCTAACTATGGCTACACCTTC. Protein sequence: CASRRADIPNYGYTF.